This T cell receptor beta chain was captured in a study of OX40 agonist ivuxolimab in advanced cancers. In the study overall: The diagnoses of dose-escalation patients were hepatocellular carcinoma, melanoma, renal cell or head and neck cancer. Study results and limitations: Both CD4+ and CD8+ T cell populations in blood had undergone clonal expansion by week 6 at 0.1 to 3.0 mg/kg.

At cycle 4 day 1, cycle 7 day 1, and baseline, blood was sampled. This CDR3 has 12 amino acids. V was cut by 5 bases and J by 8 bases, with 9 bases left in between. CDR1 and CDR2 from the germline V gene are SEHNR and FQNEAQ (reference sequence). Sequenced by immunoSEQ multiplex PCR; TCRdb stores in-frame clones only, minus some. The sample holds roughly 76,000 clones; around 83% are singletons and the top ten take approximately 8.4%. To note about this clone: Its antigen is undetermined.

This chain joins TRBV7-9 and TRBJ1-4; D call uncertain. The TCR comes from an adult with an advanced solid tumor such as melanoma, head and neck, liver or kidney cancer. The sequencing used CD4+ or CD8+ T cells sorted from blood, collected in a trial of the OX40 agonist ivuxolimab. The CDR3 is CASSTIQEKLFF. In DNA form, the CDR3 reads TGTGCCAGCAGCACAATACAAGAAAAACTGTTTTTT.